This passage covers 23 T cell receptor beta chains from one sample sequenced in a study of cytomegalovirus exposure and HLA in healthy donors. Generated by immunoSEQ multiplex PCR, the TCRdb table keeps only in-frame clones and is missing some. The table records around 180,000 clones, approximately 88% of them present only once. The sequencing sample was made of PBMCs. These TCRs come from a man aged 18 to 30 in good health and CMV-seropositive.

The V and J genes are TRBV15 and TRBJ2-7; no definite D call. Germline V gene data show CDR1 as LNHNV and CDR2 as YYDKDF (reference sequence). The CDR3 runs 16 residues. The V gene lost 0 bases and the J gene lost 4 bases, with 16 bases spanning the gap. This CDR3 is CATSRELLTSGYEQYF. The DNA of the CDR3 is TGTGCCACCAGCAGAGAGTTGCTCACGTCAGGTTACGAGCAGTACTTC.

This clone was recorded a few times. This sequence joins TRBV29-1 and TRBJ1-1; D is unresolved. This CDR3 is 13 amino acids long. Trimming took off 3 bases at V and 0 bases at J, with 8 bases between the two ends. CDR1 is SQVTM, CDR2 ANQGSEA, per germline. DNA of the CDR3: TGCAGCGTTGATCTAGCTGTGAACACTGAAGCTTTCTTT. Translated, it gives CSVDLAVNTEAFF.

This CDR3 reads CASSFLSGRSQPQHF. CDR3 DNA: TGTGCCAGCAGTTTCCTCAGCGGGCGCTCTCAGCCCCAGCATTTT. V usage is TRBV28 and J usage is TRBJ1-5; D remains ambiguous. V lost 3 bases and J lost 6, with 15 bases in between. This CDR3 spans 15 amino acids. Germline values: CDR1 MDHEN, CDR2 SYDVKM.

The V call is TRBV2, the J call TRBJ2-7; 7 nucleotides align to TRBD1. Trimming at V came to 3 bases and at J to 0 bases, leaving 8 bases not matched to a gene. CDR1 SNHLY and CDR2 FYNNEI come from the germline V gene. The CDR3 is 16 amino acids. CDR3 nucleotides: TGTGCCAGCAGTGAGCACCCGGGACAGTTCTCCTACGAGCAGTACTTC. Translated: CASSEHPGQFSYEQYF.

V and J are TRBV10-3 and TRBJ2-5; 7 bases are a match to TRBD2. V dropped 4 bases and J dropped 5; count of bases not matched to a gene: 7. CDR1 is ENHRY and CDR2 is SYGVKD in the germline V gene. The CDR3 is 14 residues long. CDR3 residues: CAISGDYELETQYF. CDR3 nucleotide sequence: TGTGCCATCAGTGGGGACTATGAACTGGAGACCCAGTACTTC.

This chain links TRBV7-2 with TRBJ1-1; D may be TRBD1 (5 bases). Germline-derived CDR1 and CDR2 are SGHTA and FQGNSA. This CDR3 comprises 12 residues. Trimming took off 5 bases at V and 11 bases at J, with 15 bases between the two ends. In DNA, the CDR3 is TGTGCCAGCAGCCGGACACTCCCAGGGGCTTTCTTT. Protein sequence: CASSRTLPGAFF.

This chain uses TRBV27 with TRBJ1-1; 7 bases are a match to TRBD1. Trimming took 2 bases from V and 7 from J; bases not matched to a gene: 7. Germline CDR1 and CDR2: MNHEY and SMNVEV (reference sequence). The CDR3 consists of 14 residues. The CDR3 is CASSLQGERIEAFF. CDR3 coding DNA: TGTGCCAGCAGTTTACAGGGGGAAAGGATTGAAGCTTTCTTT.

This sequence joins TRBV7-2 and TRBJ2-7, with a tentative D call TRBD2 (6 bases). Per the germline V gene, CDR1 is SGHTA and CDR2 is FQGNSA. V lost 7 bases to trimming and J lost 0 bases, with 10 bases between them. The CDR3 length is 13 residues. As DNA, the CDR3 is TGTGCCAGCAATCCCGGGAGCTCCTACGAGCAGTACTTC. This translates into CASNPGSSYEQYF.

This chain connects TRBV19 to TRBJ2-3; D is possibly TRBD2 (7 bases). The germline V gene encodes CDR1 LNHDA and CDR2 SQIVND (reference sequence). The CDR3 extends over 15 amino acids. Trimming left V 1 base short and J 6 bases short, with 14 bases between. The CDR3 here is CASSIGGGRADTQYF. DNA of the CDR3: TGTGCCAGTAGTATAGGCGGGGGCAGGGCGGATACGCAGTATTTT. Full variable domain (rest looked up from reference TRBV19 and TRBJ2-3): DGGITQSPKYLFRKEGQNVTLSCEQNLNHDAMYWYRQDPGQGLRLIYYSQIVNDFQKGDIAEGYSVSREKKESFPLTVTSAQKNPTAFYLCASSIGGGRADTQYFGPGTRLTVL.

There are a few counts of this clone. The chain couples TRBV9 to TRBJ2-3; 9 bases agree with TRBD1. The germline V gene has CDR1 SGDLS and CDR2 YYNGEE. The CDR3 consists of 15 residues. J gave up 2 bases and V 3 bases, and 4 bases lay outside the gene matches. The DNA for the CDR3 is TGTGCCAGCAGCGCGGGACAGGGCGTCACAGATACGCAGTATTTT. This sequence encodes CASSAGQGVTDTQYF.

This chain links TRBV28 with TRBJ2-2; 9 nucleotides match TRBD1. The ends lost 4 bases at V and 6 bases at J; junction bases unmatched: 9. The CDR3 runs 16 residues. Germline assignment: CDR1 MDHEN and CDR2 SYDVKM. CDR3 nucleotides: TGTGCCAGCAGTTCCCCGCCGGGACAGGGCCCCGGGGAGCTGTTTTTT. Encoded protein: CASSSPPGQGPGELFF.

The rearrangement links TRBV5-4 to TRBJ1-1; tentative D call: TRBD1 (6 bases). This CDR3 region has 16 residues. Germline CDR1 SGHNT, CDR2 YYREEE (reference sequence). V lost 5 bases to trimming and J lost 0 bases, with 17 bases between them. This CDR3 is CASRRRDTALNTEAFF. Here the CDR3 DNA reads TGTGCCAGCAGACGCCGGGACACTGCTTTGAACACTGAAGCTTTCTTT.

The chain links TRBV19 to TRBJ1-3; D unclear. The germline V and J ends were trimmed by 7 bases and 0 bases, with 16 bases remaining between them. The V gene's germline CDR1 is LNHDA and CDR2 SQIVND (reference sequence). The CDR3 extends over 16 amino acids. CDR3 protein: CASMGDRAPSGNTIYF. CDR3 DNA sequence: TGTGCCAGTATGGGAGATCGGGCCCCCTCTGGAAACACCATATATTTT.

The rearrangement joins TRBV13 to TRBJ2-7; a weak D match, TRBD1 (6 bases). V was trimmed by 9 bases and J by 2 bases, leaving 14 bases between them. Germline-derived CDR1 and CDR2 are PRHDT and FYEKMQ (reference sequence). The CDR3 totals 13 residues. The CDR3 loop is CASGGRAPYEQYF. CDR3 sequence (DNA): TGTGCCAGTGGGGGCAGGGCCCCCTACGAGCAGTACTTC.

V and J are TRBV28 and TRBJ1-3; no firm D call. The CDR3 spans 15 residues. Trimming stripped 5 bases from V and 2 bases from J, with 13 bases between. Germline V CDR1 and CDR2: MDHEN, SYDVKM. CDR3 in DNA: TGTGCCAGCAGTCTAATCGCGGATACTGGAAACACCATATATTTT. Residues: CASSLIADTGNTIYF.

The rearrangement uses TRBV27 and TRBJ2-7; tentatively, D is TRBD1 (6 bases). The CDR3 is 14 residues long. In germline, CDR1 is MNHEY, CDR2 SMNVEV (reference sequence). Trimming pared 2 bases from V and 4 bases from J, leaving 12 bases between. CDR3 region: CASSLQGMVYEQYF. The CDR3 DNA is TGTGCCAGCAGTTTACAGGGGATGGTTTACGAGCAGTACTTC.

The J gene is TRBJ2-7, the V gene TRBV30; 11 bases match TRBD1. The J segment lost 1 base and the V segment lost 3 bases, leaving 5 bases of the junction unmatched. The germline CDR1 and CDR2 sequences are GTSNPN and SVGIG (reference sequence). This CDR3 has 15 residues. The DNA for the CDR3 is TGTGCCTGGAGAAAGGACAGGGGGCCTTCCTACGAGCAGTACTTC. This codes for CAWRKDRGPSYEQYF.

This clone was observed a few times. The J gene is TRBJ1-3, the V gene TRBV28; TRBD1 agrees at 10 bases. The CDR3 is 16 amino acids. Germline V lookup: CDR1 MDHEN, CDR2 SYDVKM. With V trimmed by 7 bases and J by 6 bases, 12 bases remained unmatched. CDR3 nucleotide sequence: TGTGCCAGCACCCTAGGGCCGGGACAGGGGCTAAACACCATATATTTT. This encodes CASTLGPGQGLNTIYF. The variable domain in full, completed from reference TRBV28 and TRBJ1-3, reads DVKVTQSSRYLVKRTGEKVFLECVQDMDHENMFWYRQDPGLGLRLIYFSYDVKMKEKGDIPEGYSVSREKKERFSLILESASTNQTSMYLCASTLGPGQGLNTIYFGEGSWLTVV.

The V call is TRBV6-6, the J call TRBJ2-7; 16 nucleotides align to TRBD2. This CDR3 comprises 16 residues. Unmatched junction bases numbered 6, after V lost 4 bases and J lost 6 bases. Germline CDR1 and CDR2: MNHNY and SVGAGI (reference sequence). CDR3 region: CASSSGTSGRAREQYF. CDR3 in DNA: TGTGCCAGCAGTTCCGGGACTAGCGGGAGGGCCCGCGAGCAGTACTTC.

Only a few counts were recorded for this clone. V usage is TRBV30 and J usage is TRBJ2-7, with D possibly matching TRBD2 (7 bases). The germline CDR1 and CDR2 sequences are GTSNPN and SVGIG (reference sequence). The CDR3 extends over 17 amino acids. V was clipped by 2 bases and J by 6 bases, with 26 bases between them. The CDR3, as DNA: TGTGCCTGGAGTCCCACAACTAGCCGCGGTCGGGGGGCCGAGCAGTACTTC. Translation: CAWSPTTSRGRGAEQYF.

The chain is built from TRBV4-3 and TRBJ2-1; 8 bases match TRBD2. In germline, CDR1 is LGHNA, CDR2 YSLEER. The V and J ends lost 0 bases and 2 bases, in that order; junction bases with no gene match: 6. This CDR3 contains 17 residues. CDR3 loop: CASSQDFSGEAYNEQFF. In DNA, the CDR3 is TGCGCCAGCAGCCAAGATTTTAGCGGGGAAGCCTACAATGAGCAGTTCTTC.

The chain is built from TRBV30 and TRBJ2-7; the match to TRBD2 covers 8 bases. This CDR3 is built from 15 residues. Trimming took 2 bases from V and 2 from J; bases not matched to a gene: 8. Looked up from germline, CDR1 is GTSNPN and CDR2 is SVGIG (reference sequence). CDR3 in amino acids: CAWSRGSGRTYEQYF. The CDR3, as DNA: TGTGCCTGGAGTCGGGGGAGCGGGAGAACCTACGAGCAGTACTTC.

This sequence joins TRBV29-1 and TRBJ2-1; a possible D gene is TRBD2 (6 bases). Looked up from germline, CDR1 is SQVTM and CDR2 is ANQGSEA. This CDR3 contains 15 residues. The V end was cut by 1 base, the J end by 5 bases, with 15 bases between. This CDR3 is CSVEGSGVWDNEQFF. The CDR3 DNA sequence: TGCAGCGTTGAAGGGTCGGGAGTCTGGGACAATGAGCAGTTCTTC.